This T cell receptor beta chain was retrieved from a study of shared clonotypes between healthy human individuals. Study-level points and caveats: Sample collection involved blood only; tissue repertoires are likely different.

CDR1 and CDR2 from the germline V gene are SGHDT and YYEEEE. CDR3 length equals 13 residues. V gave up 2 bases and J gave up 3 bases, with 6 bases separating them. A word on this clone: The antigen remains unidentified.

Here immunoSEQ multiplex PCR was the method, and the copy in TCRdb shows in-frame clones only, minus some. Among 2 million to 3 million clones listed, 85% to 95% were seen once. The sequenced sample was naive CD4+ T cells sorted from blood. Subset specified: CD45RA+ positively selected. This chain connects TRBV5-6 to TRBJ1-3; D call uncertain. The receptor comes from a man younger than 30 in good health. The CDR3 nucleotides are TGTGCCAGCAGCTTTTATAGTGGAAACACCATATATTTT. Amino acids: CASSFYSGNTIYF.